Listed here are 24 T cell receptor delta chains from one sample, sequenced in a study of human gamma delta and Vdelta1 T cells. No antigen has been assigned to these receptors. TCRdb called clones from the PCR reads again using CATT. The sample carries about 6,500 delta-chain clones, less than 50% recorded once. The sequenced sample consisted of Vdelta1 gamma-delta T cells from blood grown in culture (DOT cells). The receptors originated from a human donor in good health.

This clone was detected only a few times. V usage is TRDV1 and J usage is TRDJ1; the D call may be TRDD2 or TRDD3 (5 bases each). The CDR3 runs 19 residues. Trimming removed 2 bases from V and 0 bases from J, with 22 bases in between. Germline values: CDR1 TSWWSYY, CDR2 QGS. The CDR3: CALGETGAFARPYTDKLIF. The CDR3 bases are TGTGCTCTTGGGGAAACGGGGGCCTTCGCTCGACCCTACACCGATAAACTCATCTTT.

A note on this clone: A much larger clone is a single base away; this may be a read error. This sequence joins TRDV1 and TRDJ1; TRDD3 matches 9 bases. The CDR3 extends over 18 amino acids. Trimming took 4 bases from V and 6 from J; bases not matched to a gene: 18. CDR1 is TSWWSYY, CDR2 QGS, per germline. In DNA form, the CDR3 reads TGTGCTCTTGGGGTTCTATCATATCCCCACTGGGGGACCTATAAACTCATCTTT. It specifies CALGVLSYPHWGTYKLIF.

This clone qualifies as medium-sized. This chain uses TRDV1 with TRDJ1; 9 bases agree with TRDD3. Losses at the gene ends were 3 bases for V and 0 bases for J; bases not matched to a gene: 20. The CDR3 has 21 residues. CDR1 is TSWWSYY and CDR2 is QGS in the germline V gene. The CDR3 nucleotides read TGTGCTCTTGGGGATTCCCATTCCTACTCCGGGCGGGGATACGACACCGATAAACTCATCTTT. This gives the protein CALGDSHSYSGRGYDTDKLIF.

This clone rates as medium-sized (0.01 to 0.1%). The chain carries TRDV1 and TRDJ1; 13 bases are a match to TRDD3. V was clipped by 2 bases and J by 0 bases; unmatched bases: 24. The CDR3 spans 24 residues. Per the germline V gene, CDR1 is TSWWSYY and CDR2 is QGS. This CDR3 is CALGELTDPGNNWGIRSYTDKLIF. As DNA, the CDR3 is TGTGCTCTTGGGGAATTAACCGACCCGGGTAATAACTGGGGGATACGCTCTTACACCGATAAACTCATCTTT.

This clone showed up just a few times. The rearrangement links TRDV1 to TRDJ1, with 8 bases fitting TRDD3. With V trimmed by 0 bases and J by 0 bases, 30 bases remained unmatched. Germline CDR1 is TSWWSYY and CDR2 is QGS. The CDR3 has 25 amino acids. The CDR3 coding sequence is TGTGCTCTTGGGGAACTAGCTAAGTACCTAAATGAAATCCGGCTGGGGGACCAGTACACCGATAAACTCATCTTT. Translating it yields CALGELAKYLNEIRLGDQYTDKLIF.

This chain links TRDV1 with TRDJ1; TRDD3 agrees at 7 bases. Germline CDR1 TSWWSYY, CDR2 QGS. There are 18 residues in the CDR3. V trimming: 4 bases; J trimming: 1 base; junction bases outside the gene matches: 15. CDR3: CALGVPLPGLGGTDKLIF. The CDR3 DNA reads TGTGCTCTTGGGGTCCCCTTACCGGGGCTGGGGGGCACCGATAAACTCATCTTT.

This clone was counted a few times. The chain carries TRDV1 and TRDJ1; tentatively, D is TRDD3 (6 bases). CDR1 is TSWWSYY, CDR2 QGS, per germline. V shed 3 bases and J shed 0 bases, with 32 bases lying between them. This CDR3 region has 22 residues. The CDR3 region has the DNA TGTGCTCTTGGGGACCTCTCCTATGCCCAAACGCCTGGGGTTCTCTACACCGATAAACTCATCTTT. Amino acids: CALGDLSYAQTPGVLYTDKLIF.

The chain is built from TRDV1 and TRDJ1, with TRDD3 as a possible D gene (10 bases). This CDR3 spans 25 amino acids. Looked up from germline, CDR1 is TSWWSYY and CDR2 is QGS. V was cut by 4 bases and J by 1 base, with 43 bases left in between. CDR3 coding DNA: TGTGCTCTTGGGGCTCGGGCCTTCCTACAAACTGGGGGATTCTCTCGCCATCGGCGCACCGATAAACTCATCTTT. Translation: CALGARAFLQTGGFSRHRRTDKLIF.

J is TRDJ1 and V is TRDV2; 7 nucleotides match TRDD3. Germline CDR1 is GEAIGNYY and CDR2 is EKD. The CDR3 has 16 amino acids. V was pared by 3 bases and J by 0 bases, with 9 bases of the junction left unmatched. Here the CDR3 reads CACDFILGGYTDKLIF. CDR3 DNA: TGTGCCTGTGACTTCATTCTGGGGGGTTACACCGATAAACTCATCTTT.

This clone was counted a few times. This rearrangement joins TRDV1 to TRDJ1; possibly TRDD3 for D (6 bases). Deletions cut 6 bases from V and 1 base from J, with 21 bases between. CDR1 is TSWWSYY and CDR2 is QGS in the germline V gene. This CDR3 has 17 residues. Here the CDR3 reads CALGHLGGPPGTDKLIF. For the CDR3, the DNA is TGTGCTCTTGGCCACCTTGGGGGTCCCCCCGGCACCGATAAACTCATCTTT.

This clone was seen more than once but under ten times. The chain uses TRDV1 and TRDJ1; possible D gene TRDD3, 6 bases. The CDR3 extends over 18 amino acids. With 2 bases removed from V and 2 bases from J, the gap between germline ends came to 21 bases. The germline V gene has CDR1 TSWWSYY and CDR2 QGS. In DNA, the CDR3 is TGTGCTCTTGGGGAAATGCGGTGGGGATTTGCTCGGACCGATAAACTCATCTTT. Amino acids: CALGEMRWGFARTDKLIF.

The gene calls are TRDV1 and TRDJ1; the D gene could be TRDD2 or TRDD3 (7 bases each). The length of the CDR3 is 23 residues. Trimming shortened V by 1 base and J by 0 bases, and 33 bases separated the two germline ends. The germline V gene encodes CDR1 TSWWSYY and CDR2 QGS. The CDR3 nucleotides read TGTGCTCTTGGGGAACCCAAATTTCCTACTCCTTTACTGGGGATCCCGTACACCGATAAACTCATCTTT. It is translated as CALGEPKFPTPLLGIPYTDKLIF.

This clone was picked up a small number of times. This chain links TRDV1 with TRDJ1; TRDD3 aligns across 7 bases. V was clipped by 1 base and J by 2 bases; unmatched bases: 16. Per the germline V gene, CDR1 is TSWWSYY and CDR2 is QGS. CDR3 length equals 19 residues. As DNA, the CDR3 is TGTGCTCTTGGGGAACGGGCGCTTAAAGTACTGGGGCGGACCGATAAACTCATCTTT. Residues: CALGERALKVLGRTDKLIF.

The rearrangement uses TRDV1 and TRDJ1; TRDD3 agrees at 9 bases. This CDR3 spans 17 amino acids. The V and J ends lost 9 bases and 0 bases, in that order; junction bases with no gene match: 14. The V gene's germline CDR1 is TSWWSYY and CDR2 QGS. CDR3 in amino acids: CALHLWGITLYTDKLIF. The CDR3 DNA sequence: TGTGCTCTCCACCTTTGGGGGATAACCCTATACACCGATAAACTCATCTTT.

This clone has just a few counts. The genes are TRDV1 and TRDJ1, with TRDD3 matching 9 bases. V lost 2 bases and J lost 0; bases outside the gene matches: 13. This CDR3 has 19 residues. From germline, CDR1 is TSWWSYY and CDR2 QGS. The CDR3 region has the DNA TGTGCTCTTGGGGAATTTACCGAGGGGATACGCGGTGACACCGATAAACTCATCTTT. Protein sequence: CALGEFTEGIRGDTDKLIF.

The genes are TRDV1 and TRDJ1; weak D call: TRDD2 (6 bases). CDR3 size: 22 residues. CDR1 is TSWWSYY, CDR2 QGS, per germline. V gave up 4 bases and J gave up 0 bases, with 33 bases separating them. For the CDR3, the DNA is TGTGCTCTTGGGGGGCCGACGTTCCTAACCATCCAATCACCTTCGTACACCGATAAACTCATCTTT. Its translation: CALGGPTFLTIQSPSYTDKLIF.

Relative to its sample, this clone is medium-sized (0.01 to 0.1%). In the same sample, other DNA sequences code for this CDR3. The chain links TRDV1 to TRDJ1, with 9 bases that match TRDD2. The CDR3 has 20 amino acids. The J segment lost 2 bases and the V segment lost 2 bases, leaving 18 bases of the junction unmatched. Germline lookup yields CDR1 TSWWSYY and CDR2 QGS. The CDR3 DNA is TGTGCTCTTGGGGAAGGGGACCTTCCTACGTTCTGGGGAAGAACCGATAAACTCATCTTT. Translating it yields CALGEGDLPTFWGRTDKLIF.

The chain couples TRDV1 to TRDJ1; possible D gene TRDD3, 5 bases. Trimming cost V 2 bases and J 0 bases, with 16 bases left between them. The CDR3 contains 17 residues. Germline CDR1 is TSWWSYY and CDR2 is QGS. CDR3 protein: CALGEGTGVSYTDKLIF. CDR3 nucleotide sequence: TGTGCTCTTGGGGAAGGTACGGGGGTCTCTTACACCGATAAACTCATCTTT.

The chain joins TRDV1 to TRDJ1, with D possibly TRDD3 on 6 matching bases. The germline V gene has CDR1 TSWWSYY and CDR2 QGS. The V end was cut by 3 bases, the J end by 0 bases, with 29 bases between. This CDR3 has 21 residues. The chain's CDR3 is CALGDPFGATLCTGNTDKLIF. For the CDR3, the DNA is TGTGCTCTTGGGGACCCCTTCGGGGCTACCCTCTGTACTGGGAACACCGATAAACTCATCTTT.

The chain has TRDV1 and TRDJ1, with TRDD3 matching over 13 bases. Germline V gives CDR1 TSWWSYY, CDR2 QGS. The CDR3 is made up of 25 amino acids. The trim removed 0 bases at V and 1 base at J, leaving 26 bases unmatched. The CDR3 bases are TGTGCTCTTGGGGAACTGGCCCCCGTATTACCGACTGCTTACTGGGGGATACGAGGCACCGATAAACTCATCTTT. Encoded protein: CALGELAPVLPTAYWGIRGTDKLIF.

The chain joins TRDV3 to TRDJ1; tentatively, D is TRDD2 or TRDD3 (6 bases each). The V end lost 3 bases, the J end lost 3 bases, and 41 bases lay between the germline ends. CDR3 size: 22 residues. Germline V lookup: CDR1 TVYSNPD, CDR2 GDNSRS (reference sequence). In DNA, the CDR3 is TGTGCCTTACGGCCTTCCGAGACGAGTTTGGTGGGAGAGAGGTACTGGGCCGATAAACTCATCTTT. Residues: CALRPSETSLVGERYWADKLIF.

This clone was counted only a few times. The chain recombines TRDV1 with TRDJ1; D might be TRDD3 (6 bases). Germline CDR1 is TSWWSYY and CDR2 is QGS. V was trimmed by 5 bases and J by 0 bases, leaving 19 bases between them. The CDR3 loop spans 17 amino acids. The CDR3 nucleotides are TGTGCTCTTGGGAACTACGGATACTCCTTGTACACCGATAAACTCATCTTT. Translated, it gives CALGNYGYSLYTDKLIF.

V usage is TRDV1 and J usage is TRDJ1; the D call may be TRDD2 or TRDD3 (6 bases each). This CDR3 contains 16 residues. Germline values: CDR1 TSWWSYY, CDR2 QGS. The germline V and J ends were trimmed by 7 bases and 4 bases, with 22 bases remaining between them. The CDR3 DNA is TGTGCTCTTGTCCTCCTACGATGGGATAACAGCGATAAACTCATCTTT. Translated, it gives CALVLLRWDNSDKLIF.

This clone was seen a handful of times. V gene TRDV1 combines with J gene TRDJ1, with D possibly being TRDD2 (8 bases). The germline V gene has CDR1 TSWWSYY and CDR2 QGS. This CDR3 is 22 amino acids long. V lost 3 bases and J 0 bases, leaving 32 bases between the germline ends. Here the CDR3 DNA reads TGTGCTCTTGGGGATGTGAAGGCCTTCCTATTTAGGGCTGGGGGGTACACCGATAAACTCATCTTT. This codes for CALGDVKAFLFRAGGYTDKLIF.